Listed below are T cell receptor beta chains from one sample, sequenced in a study of graft-versus-host responses after intestinal transplantation. Data came from immunoSEQ multiplex PCR; TCRdb stores just in-frame clones and leaves some out. The sample records around 97,000 clones, more than 85% being singletons. What these receptors recognize is not known. Sequencing used unstimulated CD8+ T cells sorted from spleen or lymph node cells, obtained before intestinal transplant. The receptors were gathered from a human donor who received an intestinal transplant. CDR3s include the opening cysteine and the closing phenylalanine or tryptophan. The D gene is left open where the match is weak. Clone size is stated in some rows and not others, as once, few, many or a class when expanded.

V gene	J gene	clone size	D gene	CDR3 protein	CDR3 DNA
TRBV19	TRBJ2-7	NA	TRBD1	CASGASGQGYEQYF	TGTGCCAGCGGGGCGTCGGGACAGGGGTACGAGCAGTACTTC
TRBV19	TRBJ2-1	NA	NA	CASSIVSGKHNEQFF	TGTGCCAGTAGTATAGTGTCGGGGAAGCACAATGAGCAGTTCTTC
TRBV2	TRBJ2-7	NA	NA	CASTPGEGYYEQYF	TGTGCCAGCACCCCAGGGGAAGGCTACTACGAGCAGTACTTC
TRBV10-3	TRBJ2-5	NA	NA	CAISETTLETQYF	TGTGCCATCAGTGAGACTACACTGGAGACCCAGTACTTC
TRBV7-2	TRBJ2-7	NA	NA	CASSLEGSGYEQYF	TGTGCCAGCAGCTTAGAGGGTTCTGGCTACGAGCAGTACTTC
TRBV4-1	TRBJ1-4	NA	NA	CASSQESWRISTNEKLFF	TGCGCCAGCAGCCAAGAAAGTTGGAGAATTTCAACTAATGAAAAACTGTTTTTT
TRBV2	TRBJ2-5	NA	TRBD2	CASSEGLAGREETQYF	TGTGCCAGCAGTGAAGGACTAGCGGGGAGAGAAGAGACCCAGTACTTC
TRBV7-8	TRBJ2-7	NA	TRBD2	CASYTGTIPTLEQYF	TGTGCCAGTTACACCGGGACTATCCCTACTCTGGAGCAGTACTTC
TRBV28	TRBJ1-3	NA	NA	CALPGVDGNTIYF	TGTGCCCTTCCCGGGGTTGACGGAAACACCATATATTTT
TRBV5-1	TRBJ2-3	NA	TRBD2	CASSPTSGGSTDTQYF	TGCGCCAGCAGCCCGACTAGCGGGGGGTCAACAGATACGCAGTATTTT
TRBV7-6	TRBJ2-3	NA	TRBD2	CASSLSGGAADTQYF	TGTGCCAGCAGCTTAAGCGGGGGGGCCGCAGATACGCAGTATTTT
TRBV13	TRBJ2-3	NA	NA	CASSLSLAADTQYF	TGTGCCAGCAGCTTAAGCCTGGCGGCAGATACGCAGTATTTT
TRBV27	TRBJ2-7	once	NA	CASSPLTGPYEQYF	TGTGCCAGCAGCCCCTTGACAGGTCCCTACGAGCAGTACTTC
TRBV29-1	TRBJ2-1	NA	NA	CSVEGGMDAGEQFF	TGCAGCGTTGAAGGGGGAATGGACGCGGGGGAGCAGTTCTTC
TRBV7-6	TRBJ2-2	NA	NA	CASSLVLAGPSRGELFF	TGTGCCAGCAGCTTAGTGCTGGCTGGGCCTTCCCGGGGGGAGCTGTTTTTT
TRBV4-1	TRBJ2-1	once	NA	CASSLRAEPRNEQFF	TGCGCCAGCAGCCTTCGGGCTGAACCCCGAAATGAGCAGTTCTTC
TRBV19	TRBJ2-5	NA	NA	CASSRDMSSETQYF	TGTGCCAGTAGCCGGGACATGTCTTCGGAGACCCAGTACTTC
TRBV20-1	TRBJ1-2	NA	NA	CSAMEGEGYTF	TGCAGTGCTATGGAAGGGGAAGGCTACACCTTC
TRBV6-6	TRBJ2-3	NA	NA	CASSYSSPGSTDTQYF	TGTGCCAGCAGTTACTCTTCCCCGGGGAGCACAGATACGCAGTATTTT
TRBV7-8	TRBJ2-5	NA	NA	CASSLGVVAETQYF	TGTGCCAGCAGCTTAGGGGTGGTAGCTGAGACCCAGTACTTC
TRBV6-5	TRBJ2-1	NA	TRBD2	CASSRLAGGADEQFF	TGTGCCAGCAGTCGACTAGCGGGGGGGGCCGATGAGCAGTTCTTC
TRBV9	TRBJ1-1	NA	NA	CASSVGGGDTEAFF	TGTGCCAGCAGCGTGGGGGGGGGAGACACTGAAGCTTTCTTT
TRBV5-6	TRBJ1-5	once	TRBD1	CASSRQGRSNQPQHF	TGTGCCAGCAGCAGACAGGGAAGGAGCAATCAGCCCCAGCATTTT
TRBV4-1	TRBJ1-1	NA	NA	CATSGGTEAFF	TGCGCCACCTCGGGGGGCACTGAAGCTTTCTTT
TRBV11-2	TRBJ1-1	NA	NA	CASSPPRGGNTEAFF	TGTGCCAGCAGCCCCCCGAGGGGGGGAAACACTGAAGCTTTCTTT
TRBV9	TRBJ2-7	NA	TRBD2	CASSVAAGDRYEQYF	TGTGCCAGCAGCGTAGCCGCGGGGGATAGGTACGAGCAGTACTTC
TRBV27	TRBJ2-7	NA	TRBD1	CASQATGPSYEQYF	TGTGCCAGCCAGGCGACAGGGCCGTCCTACGAGCAGTACTTC
TRBV10-2	TRBJ1-5	NA	NA	CASSGVTGGNQPQHF	TGCGCCAGCAGTGGGGTTACCGGTGGCAATCAGCCCCAGCATTTT
TRBV7-9	TRBJ1-3	once	TRBD1	CASSLGRRGLPGNTIYF	TGTGCCAGCAGCTTAGGAAGGAGGGGGCTCCCTGGAAACACCATATATTTT